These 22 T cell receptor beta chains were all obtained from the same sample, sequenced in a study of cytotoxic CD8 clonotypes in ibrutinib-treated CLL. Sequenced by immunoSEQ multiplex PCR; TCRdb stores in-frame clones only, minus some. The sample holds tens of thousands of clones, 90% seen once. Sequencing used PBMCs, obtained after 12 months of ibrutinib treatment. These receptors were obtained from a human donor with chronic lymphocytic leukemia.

The CDR3 loop reads CASGGSGSGEQFF. The CDR3 bases are TGTGCCAGCGGAGGTTCGGGGTCCGGTGAGCAGTTCTTC. The rearrangement links TRBV18 to TRBJ2-1, with D possibly being TRBD2 (5 bases). V lost 8 bases, J lost 9 bases, and 17 bases lay in between. The CDR3 has 13 amino acids. Per the germline V gene, CDR1 is KGHSH and CDR2 is LQKENI.

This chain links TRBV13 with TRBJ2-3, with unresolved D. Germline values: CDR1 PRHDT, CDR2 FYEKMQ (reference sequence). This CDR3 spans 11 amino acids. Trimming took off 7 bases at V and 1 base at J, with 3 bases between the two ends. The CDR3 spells CASIRTDTQYF. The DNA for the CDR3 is TGTGCCAGCATACGCACAGATACGCAGTATTTT.

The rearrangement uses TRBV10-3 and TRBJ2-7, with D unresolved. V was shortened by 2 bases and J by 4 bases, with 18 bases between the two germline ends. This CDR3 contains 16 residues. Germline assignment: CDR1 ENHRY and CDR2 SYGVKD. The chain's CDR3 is CAISELSGPSMYEQYF. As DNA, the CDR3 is TGTGCCATCAGTGAGCTAAGTGGGCCCTCAATGTACGAGCAGTACTTC.

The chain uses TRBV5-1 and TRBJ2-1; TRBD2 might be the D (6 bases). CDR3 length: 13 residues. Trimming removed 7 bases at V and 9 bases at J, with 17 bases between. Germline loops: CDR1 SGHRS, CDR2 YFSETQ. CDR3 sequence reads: CASGRRDLGEQFF. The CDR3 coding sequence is TGCGCCAGCGGCAGGAGGGATTTAGGTGAGCAGTTCTTC.

The CDR3 DNA is TGCGCCAGCAGCGAGGCAGCGGGAGGTCGCTACGAGCAGTACTTC. Amino acids: CASSEAAGGRYEQYF. V usage is TRBV5-1 and J usage is TRBJ2-7, with 9 bases aligning to TRBD2. V trimming: 4 bases; J trimming: 3 bases; junction bases outside the gene matches: 8. The germline CDR1 and CDR2 sequences are SGHRS and YFSETQ. The CDR3 runs to 15 residues.

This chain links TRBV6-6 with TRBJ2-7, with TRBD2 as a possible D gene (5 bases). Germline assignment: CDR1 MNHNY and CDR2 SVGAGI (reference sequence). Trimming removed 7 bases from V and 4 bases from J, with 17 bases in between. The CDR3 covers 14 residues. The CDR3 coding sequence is TGTGCCAGCATAGACGGGGAGCTCGGTTACGAGCAGTACTTC. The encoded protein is CASIDGELGYEQYF.

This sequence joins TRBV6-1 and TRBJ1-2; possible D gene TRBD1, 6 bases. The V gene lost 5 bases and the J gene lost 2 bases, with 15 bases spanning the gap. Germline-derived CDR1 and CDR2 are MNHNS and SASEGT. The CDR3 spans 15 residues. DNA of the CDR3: TGTGCCAGCAGTTCAGGGGACTCTCGGAACTATGGCTACACCTTC. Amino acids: CASSSGDSRNYGYTF.

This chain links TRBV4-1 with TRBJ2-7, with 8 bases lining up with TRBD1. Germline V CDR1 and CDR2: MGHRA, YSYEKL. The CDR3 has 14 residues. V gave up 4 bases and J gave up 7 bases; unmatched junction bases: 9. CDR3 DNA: TGCGCCAGCAGCCGGCCGGGACAGGCTGGTGAGCAGTACTTC. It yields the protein CASSRPGQAGEQYF.

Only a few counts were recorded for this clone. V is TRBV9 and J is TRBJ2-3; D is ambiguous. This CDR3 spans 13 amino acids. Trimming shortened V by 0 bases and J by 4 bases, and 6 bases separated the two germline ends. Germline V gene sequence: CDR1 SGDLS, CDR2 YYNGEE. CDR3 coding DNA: TGTGCCAGCAGCGTAGGAGGTTCAGATACGCAGTATTTT. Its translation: CASSVGGSDTQYF.

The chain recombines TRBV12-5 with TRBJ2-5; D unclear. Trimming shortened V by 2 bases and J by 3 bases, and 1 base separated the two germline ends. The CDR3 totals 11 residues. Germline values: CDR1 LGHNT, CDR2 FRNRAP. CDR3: CASGLKETQYF. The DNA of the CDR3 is TGTGCTAGTGGTTTGAAAGAGACCCAGTACTTC. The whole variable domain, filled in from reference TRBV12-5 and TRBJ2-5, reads DARVTQTPRHKVTEMGQEVTMRCQPILGHNTVFWYRQTMMQGLELLAYFRNRAPLDDSGMPKDRFSAEMPDATLATLKIQPSEPRDSAVYFCASGLKETQYFGPGTRLLVL.

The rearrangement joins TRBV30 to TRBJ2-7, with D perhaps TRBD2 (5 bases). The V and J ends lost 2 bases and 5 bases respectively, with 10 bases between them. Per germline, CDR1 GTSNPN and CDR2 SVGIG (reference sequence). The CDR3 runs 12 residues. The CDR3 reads CAWSRGLDEQYF. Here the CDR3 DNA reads TGTGCCTGGAGTCGGGGATTGGACGAGCAGTACTTC.

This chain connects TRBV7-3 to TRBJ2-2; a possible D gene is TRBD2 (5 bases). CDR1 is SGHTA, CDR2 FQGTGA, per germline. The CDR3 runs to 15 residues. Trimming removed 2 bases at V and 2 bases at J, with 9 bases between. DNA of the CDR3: TGTGCCAGCAGCTTAGCGGGTCATAACACCGGGGAGCTGTTTTTT. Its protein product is CASSLAGHNTGELFF.

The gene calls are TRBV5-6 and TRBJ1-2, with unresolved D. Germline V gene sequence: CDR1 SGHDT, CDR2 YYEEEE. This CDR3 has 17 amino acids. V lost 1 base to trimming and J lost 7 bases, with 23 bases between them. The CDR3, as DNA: TGTGCCAGCAGCTTGTTTCCCCTGCAGGCGACTGCCCTTGGCTACACCTTC. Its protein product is CASSLFPLQATALGYTF. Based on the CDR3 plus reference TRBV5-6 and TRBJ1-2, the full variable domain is DAGVTQSPTHLIKTRGQQVTLRCSPKSGHDTVSWYQQALGQGPQFIFQYYEEEERQRGNFPDRFSGHQFPNYSSELNVNALLLGDSALYLCASSLFPLQATALGYTFGSGTRLTVV.

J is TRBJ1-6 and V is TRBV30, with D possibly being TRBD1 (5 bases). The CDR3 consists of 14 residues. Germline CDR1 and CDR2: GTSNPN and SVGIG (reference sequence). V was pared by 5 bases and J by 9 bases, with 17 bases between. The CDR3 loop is CAWGQGVEGSPLHF. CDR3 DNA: TGTGCCTGGGGTCAAGGGGTTGAAGGTTCACCCCTCCACTTT.

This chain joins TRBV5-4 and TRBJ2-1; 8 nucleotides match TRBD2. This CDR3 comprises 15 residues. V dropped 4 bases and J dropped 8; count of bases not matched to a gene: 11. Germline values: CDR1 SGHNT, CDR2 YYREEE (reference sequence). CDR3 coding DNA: TGTGCCAGCAGCGGTGGATCGGGAGGGCCCTATGAGCAGTTCTTC. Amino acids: CASSGGSGGPYEQFF.

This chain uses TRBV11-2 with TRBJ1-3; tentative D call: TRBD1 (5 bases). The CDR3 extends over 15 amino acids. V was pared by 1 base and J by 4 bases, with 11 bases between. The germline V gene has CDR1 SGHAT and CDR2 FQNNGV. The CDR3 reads CASSLGGVFGNTIYF. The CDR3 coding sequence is TGTGCCAGCAGCTTAGGAGGGGTGTTCGGAAACACCATATATTTT.

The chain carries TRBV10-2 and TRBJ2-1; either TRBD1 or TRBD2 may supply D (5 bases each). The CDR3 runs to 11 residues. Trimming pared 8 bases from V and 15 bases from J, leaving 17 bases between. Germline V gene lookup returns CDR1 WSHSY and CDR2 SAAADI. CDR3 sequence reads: CASAVGAITFF. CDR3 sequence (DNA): TGCGCCAGCGCCGTCGGGGCAATCACGTTCTTC.

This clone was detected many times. The DNA of the CDR3 is TGTGCCATCTCCCTAAGAACAGGTTACGAGCAGTACTTC. Translating gives CAISLRTGYEQYF. The V and J genes are TRBV10-3 and TRBJ2-7; perhaps TRBD1 as D (5 bases). The CDR3 contains 13 residues. In germline, CDR1 is ENHRY, CDR2 SYGVKD. V was pared by 8 bases and J by 4 bases, with 15 bases between.

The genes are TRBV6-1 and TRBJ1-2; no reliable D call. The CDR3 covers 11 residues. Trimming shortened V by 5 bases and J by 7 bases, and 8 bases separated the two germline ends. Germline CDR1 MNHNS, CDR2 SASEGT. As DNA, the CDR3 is TGTGCCAGCAGTTATCTCCTTGGCTACACCTTC. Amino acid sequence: CASSYLLGYTF.

CDR3 residues: CASSLSGTGGETQYF. Written as DNA, the CDR3 is TGTGCCAGCAGTCTTTCCGGGACAGGGGGGGAGACCCAGTACTTC. The rearrangement uses TRBV9 and TRBJ2-5, with TRBD1 identical over 11 bases. V lost 5 bases, J lost 5 bases, and 8 bases stayed unmatched. Per the germline V gene, CDR1 is SGDLS and CDR2 is YYNGEE. The CDR3 has 15 amino acids. Filled out from reference TRBV9 and TRBJ2-5, the complete variable domain reads DSGVTQTPKHLITATGQRVTLRCSPRSGDLSVYWYQQSLDQGLQFLIQYYNGEERAKGNILERFSAQQFPDLHSELNLSSLELGDSALYFCASSLSGTGGETQYFGPGTRLLVL.

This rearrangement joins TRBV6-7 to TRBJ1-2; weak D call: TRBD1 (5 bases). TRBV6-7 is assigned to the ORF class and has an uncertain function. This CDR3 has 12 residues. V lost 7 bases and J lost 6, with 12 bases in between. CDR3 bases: TGTGCCAGCACTCAGGGTTCAAATGGCTACACCTTC. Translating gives CASTQGSNGYTF.

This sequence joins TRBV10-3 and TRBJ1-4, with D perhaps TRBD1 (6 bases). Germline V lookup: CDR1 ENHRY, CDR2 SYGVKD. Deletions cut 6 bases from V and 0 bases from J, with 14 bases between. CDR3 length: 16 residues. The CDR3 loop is CAISTGTYATNEKLFF. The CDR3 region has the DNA TGTGCCATCAGCACAGGGACGTATGCAACTAATGAAAAACTGTTTTTT.